The 2 T cell receptor beta chains presented below share a single source sample, sequenced in a study of T cell repertoires in cytomegalovirus infection. TCRdb reanalysed the reads using MiXCR and keeps one entry per CDR3 protein. Of some 700,000 distinct CDR3 sequences in the sample, 30% to 35% are singletons; the top ten hold about 20%. No antigens are known for them. Material: cultured PBMCs, obtained from culture after CMV antigen stimulation. All receptors derive from a human donor in good health (CMV status not recorded). Some clones in this sample may be carry-over from other donors' samples.

This clonotype was picked up many times. J is TRBJ2-3 and V is TRBV7-2; 7 bases agree with TRBD2. The germline gives CDR1 SGHTA, CDR2 FQGNSA. The CDR3 consists of 14 residues. The V gene end was trimmed by 6 bases and the J gene end by 0 bases; junction bases not matched to a gene: 3. In nucleotides, the CDR3 is TGTGCCAGCAGTCCCGGGGGGAGCACAGATACGCAGTATTTT. Its translation is CASSPGGSTDTQYF.

This clonotype was counted between two and nine times. This chain uses TRBV12-3 or TRBV12-4 with TRBJ1-2; D gene uncertain. There are 14 residues in the CDR3. The V end lost 0 bases, the J end lost 6 bases, and 11 bases lay between the germline ends. CDR3 nucleotides: TGTGCCAGCAGTTTAGCACTGGGAAGGGATGGCTACACCTTC. It encodes CASSLALGRDGYTF.